This is a list of T cell receptor beta chains from one sample in a study of PD-L1 blockade in urothelial cancer. Assay: immunoSEQ multiplex PCR; the TCRdb copy retains only in-frame clones and omits some. The sample shows over 45,000 clones, 70% to 90% of them seen only once. Sequences were derived from PBMCs, sampled around atezolizumab (anti-PD-L1) treatment. All receptors come from a man aged 60 to 69 with urothelial cancer. CDR3s include the opening cysteine and the closing phenylalanine or tryptophan. D genes are given only for firm matches. Rows give clone size only sometimes, using once, few, many, or a class for an expanded clone.

length,V,size,J,D,DNA,CDR3
14,TRBV15,NA,TRBJ2-7,TRBD1,TGTGCCACCAGCCGAAGACAGGGATCTTACGAGCAGTACTTC,CATSRRQGSYEQYF
16,TRBV19,NA,TRBJ2-6,TRBD1,TGTGCCAGTAGGGACAGGGGCTGGTCTGGGGCCAACGTCCTGACTTTC,CASRDRGWSGANVLTF
13,TRBV30,NA,TRBJ2-5,NA,TGTGCCTGGAATTACGGGGGACAAGAGACCCAGTACTTC,CAWNYGGQETQYF
16,TRBV5-1,NA,TRBJ2-7,TRBD1,TGCGCCAGCAGCCCGAGTCCGGGACAGGGTTTCTACGAGCAGTACTTC,CASSPSPGQGFYEQYF
15,TRBV4-1,NA,TRBJ2-3,TRBD1,TGCGCCAGCAGCCGACCAGGGGGTAGCACAGATACGCAGTATTTT,CASSRPGGSTDTQYF
15,TRBV29-1,once,TRBJ2-3,TRBD1,TGCAGCGTTGATACCGGGACAGGGGCAACAGATACGCAGTATTTT,CSVDTGTGATDTQYF
18,TRBV9,NA,TRBJ2-3,TRBD2,TGTGCCAGCAGCCCGGGACTCGGACTAGCGGGGGGCACAGATACGCAGTATTTT,CASSPGLGLAGGTDTQYF
15,TRBV5-1,NA,TRBJ2-3,TRBD2,TGCGCCAGCAGCTTGACTAGCGGGGGAATAGATACGCAGTATTTT,CASSLTSGGIDTQYF
15,TRBV5-1,NA,TRBJ1-2,NA,TGCGCCAGCAGCTTGGTAGGAGCAGATAACTATGGCTACACCTTC,CASSLVGADNYGYTF
16,TRBV6-5,NA,TRBJ1-4,TRBD1,TGTGCCAGCAGTTCTCGTACGACAGGGATAGGAGAAAAACTGTTTTTT,CASSSRTTGIGEKLFF
11,TRBV7-2,NA,TRBJ2-5,TRBD2,TGTGCCAGCAGCACGACTAGCGGGGGCCACTTC,CASSTTSGGHF
15,TRBV2,NA,TRBJ1-6,NA,TGTGCCAGCAGTGAAACCATTCAGGGGCACTCACCCCTCCACTTT,CASSETIQGHSPLHF
13,TRBV27,NA,TRBJ1-1,NA,TGTGCCAGCAGCCCATTCATTACAGGTCCCGCTTTCTTT,CASSPFITGPAFF
15,TRBV11-2,once,TRBJ2-7,NA,TGTGCCAGCAGCTTAGATCCTGGGACATCCCACGAGCAGTACTTC,CASSLDPGTSHEQYF
13,TRBV10-2,once,TRBJ1-1,NA,TGCGCCAGCACCGAGGGGGTGAACACTGAAGCTTTCTTT,CASTEGVNTEAFF
15,TRBV6-1,NA,TRBJ2-5,TRBD2,TGTGCCAGCAACCGAAGGGAGGGGCGGGTAGAGACCCAGTACTTC,CASNRREGRVETQYF
14,TRBV30,few,TRBJ1-6,NA,TGTGCCTGGAGTCGGAGCTCCTATAATTCACCCCTCCACTTT,CAWSRSSYNSPLHF
13,TRBV12-5,NA,TRBJ2-7,NA,TGTGCTAGTGGTCCAAGGACAGTAGGCGAGCAGTACTTC,CASGPRTVGEQYF
16,TRBV9,NA,TRBJ1-1,NA,TGTGCCAGCAGCAAGATGCCACAGGTTTCGAACACTGAAGCTTTCTTT,CASSKMPQVSNTEAFF
13,TRBV13,NA,TRBJ1-1,NA,TGTGCCAGCAGCTTAATCATAGACACTGAAGCTTTCTTT,CASSLIIDTEAFF
15,TRBV7-2,NA,TRBJ2-5,NA,TGTGCCAGCAGCCCCCCTACTAGAAGGAAAGAGACCCAGTACTTC,CASSPPTRRKETQYF
16,TRBV11-3,NA,TRBJ2-2,TRBD1,TGTGCCAGCAGCTTAGAACCCCAGGGGGCGGCCGGGGAGCTGTTTTTT,CASSLEPQGAAGELFF
14,TRBV6-5,medium-sized,TRBJ1-1,NA,TGTGCCAGCAGTTCCCCTGGTGGACTACTTGAAGCTTTCTTT,CASSSPGGLLEAFF
13,TRBV6-1,NA,TRBJ1-1,NA,TGTGCCAGCAGGCACACCGGGGATACTGAAGCTTTCTTT,CASRHTGDTEAFF
12,TRBV29-1,NA,TRBJ1-1,NA,TGCAGCACCGGGAGGAGGGACACTGAAGCTTTCTTT,CSTGRRDTEAFF
11,TRBV6-4,once,TRBJ2-7,NA,TGTGCCGGGGACATGCCCTACGAGCAGTACTTC,CAGDMPYEQYF